The rows below give T cell receptor beta chains drawn from one sample of a study of OX40 agonist ivuxolimab in advanced cancers. Sequenced by immunoSEQ multiplex PCR; TCRdb stores in-frame clones only, minus some. The sample includes tens of thousands of clones, approximately 85% of them seen just once. The sample was CD4+ or CD8+ T cells sorted from blood, taken in a trial of the OX40 agonist ivuxolimab. The receptors originated from an adult with an advanced solid tumor such as melanoma, head and neck, liver or kidney cancer. Both conserved end residues are part of each CDR3. The order of the fields is J gene, clone size, V gene, D gene, CDR3 DNA, CDR3 protein. The D gene is left open where the match is weak. Clone size is given for some rows only: seen once, a few or many times, or a class if the clone is expanded.

TRBJ2-5,-,TRBV5-4,-,TGTGCCAGCAGCCGAGAGGAGACCCAGTACTTC,CASSREETQYF
TRBJ2-3,-,TRBV28,TRBD1,TGTGCCAGCCTACAGGGGACAGCAGATACGCAGTATTTT,CASLQGTADTQYF
TRBJ2-3,-,TRBV7-2,TRBD2,TGTGCCAGTTTAGGTGGCGGGAGCGCAGATACGCAGTATTTT,CASLGGGSADTQYF
TRBJ1-6,-,TRBV5-4,-,TGTGCCAGCAGCTTGGATCCCGCAGAACAGAATTCACCCCTCCACTTT,CASSLDPAEQNSPLHF
TRBJ1-4,few,TRBV5-1,-,TGCGCCAGCAGCCCCTGGCAGGGAAACGAAAAACTGTTTTTT,CASSPWQGNEKLFF
TRBJ2-7,-,TRBV27,-,TGTGCCAGCAGTTTGAAGGGTCAGGGTACCTACGAGCAGTACTTC,CASSLKGQGTYEQYF
TRBJ2-7,-,TRBV19,-,TGTGCCAGTAGTTATAGCCTGAGGACCTACTACGAGCAGTACTTC,CASSYSLRTYYEQYF
TRBJ2-7,once,TRBV6-6,-,TGTGCCAGCAGTAAAACAGGGATACGGGAGAACGAGCAGTACTTC,CASSKTGIRENEQYF
TRBJ1-1,-,TRBV5-8,-,TGTGCCAGCAGCTTGTACACTGAAGCTTTCTTT,CASSLYTEAFF
TRBJ1-2,-,TRBV27,-,TGTGCCAGCCGGCTCCTGACGAATTATGGCTACACCTTC,CASRLLTNYGYTF
TRBJ1-1,-,TRBV7-9,-,TGTGCCAGCAGCCTGCTAGACACAGTGAACACTGAAGCTTTCTTT,CASSLLDTVNTEAFF
TRBJ2-3,-,TRBV9,-,TGTGCCAGCAGCGTACCCAGAGGGGCGGGGAGCACAGATACGCAGTATTTT,CASSVPRGAGSTDTQYF
TRBJ2-2,few,TRBV6-1,TRBD1,TGTGCCAGCAGCCCCCACAGGGGGGACACCGGGGAGCTGTTTTTT,CASSPHRGDTGELFF
TRBJ2-2,-,TRBV2,TRBD2,TGTGCCAGCAGCGAATGGCTAGCGGGGGATTCCGGGGAGCTGTTTTTT,CASSEWLAGDSGELFF
TRBJ1-6,-,TRBV5-1,-,TGCGCCAGCAGCTTGTACCAACCGAGCTCCTATAATTCACCCCTCCACTTT,CASSLYQPSSYNSPLHF
TRBJ2-1,-,TRBV10-3,TRBD2,TGTGCCATCAGTGAGTCAACGGGAGGGTACAATGAGCAGTTCTTC,CAISESTGGYNEQFF
TRBJ1-2,-,TRBV18,TRBD1,TGTGCCAGCTCACCTTCCCGGGACAGGGACTATGGCTACACCTTC,CASSPSRDRDYGYTF
TRBJ2-2,-,TRBV9,-,TGTGCCAGCAGCGCACAGGGAATCGGGGAGCTGTTTTTT,CASSAQGIGELFF
TRBJ2-7,once,TRBV6-6,-,TGTGCCAGCACCCCTACGGTCACTTCCTACGAGCAGTACTTC,CASTPTVTSYEQYF
TRBJ1-1,-,TRBV7-2,-,TGTGCCAGCAGCCCAGGGTTCCGGAAGGCTGAAGCTTTCTTT,CASSPGFRKAEAFF
TRBJ2-7,once,TRBV28,TRBD1,TGTGCCAGCACCCCGGGACAGTCCTACGAGCAGTACTTC,CASTPGQSYEQYF
TRBJ2-3,few,TRBV30,-,TGTGCCTGGAGTAGCCGGAATACGCAGTATTTT,CAWSSRNTQYF
TRBJ2-5,once,TRBV12-5,-,TGTGCTAGTGGTTTACGAGAAGAGACCCAGTACTTC,CASGLREETQYF
TRBJ2-7,-,TRBV11-1,-,TGTGCCAGCAGCTTAGGGCTTTACGAGCAGTACTTC,CASSLGLYEQYF
TRBJ1-1,-,TRBV9,-,TGTGCCAGCAGCGTAGATGCAGTGAACACTGAAGCTTTCTTT,CASSVDAVNTEAFF
TRBJ2-1,-,TRBV19,TRBD2,TGTGCCAGTAGTGAGCGGGGGAGCTCCTACAATGAGCAGTTCTTC,CASSERGSSYNEQFF
TRBJ2-7,-,TRBV4-1,-,TGCGCCAGCAGCCACGAGTCTGATAGCTTCTACGAGCAGTACTTC,CASSHESDSFYEQYF
TRBJ2-2,-,TRBV5-6,-,TGTGCCAGCAGCTTCGGGGACGGGGAGCTGTTTTTT,CASSFGDGELFF
TRBJ1-2,-,TRBV4-3,-,TGCGCCAGCAGCGGGGTTAACTATGGCTACACCTTC,CASSGVNYGYTF
TRBJ2-3,-,TRBV7-2,TRBD2,TGTGCCAGCAGCTCGGGACTAGCGGGGGGCCTCGATACGCAGTATTTT,CASSSGLAGGLDTQYF
TRBJ1-2,-,TRBV30,-,TGTGCCTGGAGTCTCGCTAACTATGGCTACACCTTC,CAWSLANYGYTF
TRBJ1-1,-,TRBV28,-,TGTGCCAGCAGTCCAAGGACGGGGAACACTGAAGCTTTCTTT,CASSPRTGNTEAFF
TRBJ1-1,-,TRBV19,-,TGTGCCAGTAGTACCCGCTCACCCGTGAACACTGAAGCTTTCTTT,CASSTRSPVNTEAFF
TRBJ2-3,-,TRBV27,-,TGTGCCAGCAGTTTAGGTATCCTCGGCACAGATACGCAGTATTTT,CASSLGILGTDTQYF
TRBJ2-3,few,TRBV19,TRBD1,TGTGCCAGTGGCCAGGGGGTAGCAGATACGCAGTATTTT,CASGQGVADTQYF
TRBJ2-1,once,TRBV5-1,-,TGCGCCAGCAGCTTGGCGGCAGACCTCGTTAATCGGGAGCAGTTCTTC,CASSLAADLVNREQFF
TRBJ2-6,once,TRBV6-1,-,TGTGCCAGCAGTACAGACAGCTCTGGGGCCAACGTCCTGACTTTC,CASSTDSSGANVLTF
TRBJ2-1,-,TRBV29-1,-,TGCAGCGTTAATCGGAACTCCTACAATGAGCAGTTCTTC,CSVNRNSYNEQFF
TRBJ2-1,-,TRBV27,TRBD2,TGTGCCAGCAGCCCGACTAGCGGGGGTTACTACAATGAGCAGTTCTTC,CASSPTSGGYYNEQFF
TRBJ2-7,once,TRBV5-6,-,TGTGCCAGCAGCTCCTACTACGAGCAGTACTTC,CASSSYYEQYF